The rows below give T cell receptor beta chains drawn from one sample of a study of blood T cell repertoires in COVID-19. Clones were read by immunoSEQ multiplex PCR, and TCRdb kept only the in-frame ones, dropping some. The sample yields hundreds of thousands of clones, approximately 91% seen once. The specimen was PBMCs or T cells enriched from blood (not recorded which). The receptors shown here come from a woman in her sixties or seventies who had recovered from COVID-19. Each CDR3 is given with its conserved first and last residue.

J,V,CDR3
TRBJ2-7,TRBV7-2,CASSFGIGRGGSEQYF
TRBJ1-2,TRBV20-1,CSAPGGGGYTF
TRBJ1-2,TRBV3-1/TRBV3-2,CASSQASGYTF
TRBJ2-1,TRBV10-3,CAISESGSSYNEQFF
TRBJ2-5,TRBV19,CASSTPGLEETQYF
TRBJ1-5,TRBV19,CASSPGQGSNQPQHF
TRBJ2-1,TRBV4-1,CASSQDGTFSYNEQFF
TRBJ2-3,TRBV27,CASKRSWLAGTVSTDTQYF
TRBJ1-1,TRBV15,CATSRGWGGTEAFF
TRBJ1-3,TRBV6-5,CASRGPLDRVNTIYF
TRBJ1-3,TRBV29-1,CSFTGNSGNTIYF
TRBJ2-1,TRBV29-1,CSVTDRGVSYNEQFF
TRBJ2-1,TRBV9,CASSVGLAGQSSYNEQFF
TRBJ2-7,TRBV7-6,CASRRTSGGPLGEQYF
TRBJ2-2,TRBV5-1,CASSLSGDYTGELFF
TRBJ2-1,TRBV3-1/TRBV3-2,CASSPGLAGGLEQFF
TRBJ1-2,TRBV19,CASSYRQGKKNNYGYTF
TRBJ2-3,TRBV5-1,CASSWTSGGADTQYF
TRBJ2-6,TRBV6-5,CASQGAETGANVLTF
TRBJ2-1,TRBV2,CASHLAGGNNEQFF
TRBJ2-1,TRBV2,CASSLTGVLYNEQFF
TRBJ2-3,TRBV11-2,CASSSTGLSTDTQYF
TRBJ1-4,TRBV29-1,CSVSGGVTGSGEKLFF
TRBJ2-7,TRBV19,CASSGGFYEQYF
TRBJ1-4,TRBV5-6,CASSLRITGKGEKLFF
TRBJ1-5,TRBV15,CATSRGQVQPQHF
TRBJ2-3,TRBV27,CASSSQTSGGAGDTQYF
TRBJ1-2,TRBV5-1,CASSLNPGFAVGYTF
TRBJ1-6,TRBV29-1,CSGGHPATEYF
TRBJ1-5,TRBV27,CASSLRVRNQPQHF
TRBJ1-5,TRBV27,CASSSPGTGGNSNQPQHF